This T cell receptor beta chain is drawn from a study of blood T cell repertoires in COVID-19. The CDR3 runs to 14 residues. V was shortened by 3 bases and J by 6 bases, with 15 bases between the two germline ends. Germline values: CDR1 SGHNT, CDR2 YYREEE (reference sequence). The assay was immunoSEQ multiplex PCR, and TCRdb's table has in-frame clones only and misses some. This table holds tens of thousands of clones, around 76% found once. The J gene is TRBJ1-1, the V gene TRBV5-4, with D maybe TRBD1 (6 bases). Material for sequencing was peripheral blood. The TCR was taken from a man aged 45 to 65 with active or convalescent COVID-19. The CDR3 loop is CASSSKVQGPEAFF. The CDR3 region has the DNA TGTGCCAGCAGCTCGAAAGTACAGGGTCCTGAAGCTTTCTTT.